The rows below give T cell receptor beta chains drawn from one sample of a study of immune cell composition in non-small cell lung cancer. Using immunoSEQ multiplex PCR, the repertoire was profiled, and TCRdb retains in-frame clones only, with some absent. The sample carries about 2,500 clones, roughly 78% recorded once. The specimen sequenced was lung tumor tissue. The receptors were sampled from a human donor with non-small cell lung cancer. Each CDR3 is given with its conserved first and last residue. The order of the fields is J gene, V gene, CDR3 length, clone size, D gene, CDR3 DNA, CDR3 protein. A D gene is named only where the DNA matches it firmly. Clone size is not always given. Where it is, it says once, few, many or a class for expanded clones.

J: TRBJ2-5
V: TRBV7-2
length: 13
size: -
D: -
DNA: TGTGCCAGCAGCTCAGGGTACCAAGAGACCCAGTACTTC
CDR3: CASSSGYQETQYF

J: TRBJ2-5
V: TRBV5-1
length: 15
size: -
D: TRBD2
DNA: TGCGCCAGCAGAACCGGGACTAGCGACCAAGAGACCCAGTACTTC
CDR3: CASRTGTSDQETQYF

J: TRBJ1-1
V: TRBV7-9
length: 14
size: once
D: TRBD1
DNA: TGTGCCAGCAGATCGACAGGGATTGTCACTGAAGCTTTCTTT
CDR3: CASRSTGIVTEAFF

J: TRBJ2-1
V: TRBV10-3
length: 14
size: -
D: TRBD1
DNA: TGTGCCACCTCCGGGACAGGGGACAAGAATGAGCAGTTCTTC
CDR3: CATSGTGDKNEQFF

J: TRBJ2-7
V: TRBV14
length: 15
size: -
D: -
DNA: TGTGCCAGCAGCCTGGGGCCATACAGGGACTACGAGCAGTACTTC
CDR3: CASSLGPYRDYEQYF

J: TRBJ2-5
V: TRBV6-1
length: 15
size: -
D: -
DNA: TGTGCCAGCAGTGGGGCAGGCGCTACCCAAGAGACCCAGTACTTC
CDR3: CASSGAGATQETQYF

J: TRBJ2-5
V: TRBV7-2
length: 15
size: -
D: TRBD2
DNA: TGTGCCAGCAGCTTAGTGGGCGGGAGGGAAGAGACCCAGTACTTC
CDR3: CASSLVGGREETQYF

J: TRBJ2-7
V: TRBV10-3
length: 11
size: -
D: TRBD2
DNA: TGTGCCATCTCGGGGGGGAACGAGCAGTACTTC
CDR3: CAISGGNEQYF

J: TRBJ2-6
V: TRBV5-3
length: 19
size: -
D: -
DNA: TGTGCCAGAAGCGGACCCCCCCGACAGATCCGCTCTGGGGCCAACGTCCTGACTTTC
CDR3: CARSGPPRQIRSGANVLTF

J: TRBJ2-2
V: TRBV9
length: 18
size: -
D: TRBD1
DNA: TGTGCCAGCAGCGTAGTTAGTGGGACAGGGGCGAACACCGGGGAGCTGTTTTTT
CDR3: CASSVVSGTGANTGELFF

J: TRBJ1-5
V: TRBV6-6
length: 14
size: -
D: -
DNA: TGTGCCAGCACTAGACAGGCTGAGAGTCAGCCCCAGCATTTT
CDR3: CASTRQAESQPQHF

J: TRBJ1-5
V: TRBV7-2
length: 15
size: -
D: TRBD1
DNA: TGTGCCAGCAGCTTTACCGGGACAGGGAATCAGCCCCAGCATTTT
CDR3: CASSFTGTGNQPQHF

J: TRBJ2-7
V: TRBV18
length: 15
size: -
D: -
DNA: TGTGCCAGCTCAGCAACGGTGCCACCATTCTACGAGCAGTACTTC
CDR3: CASSATVPPFYEQYF

J: TRBJ2-5
V: TRBV7-2
length: 16
size: -
D: -
DNA: TGTGCCAGCAGACCTTCAGGGGGCGCGGGGGTCGAGACCCAGTACTTC
CDR3: CASRPSGGAGVETQYF

J: TRBJ2-5
V: TRBV6-1
length: 15
size: -
D: TRBD2
DNA: TGTGCCAGCAGTGAAGATCCTAGCGGGAGGGAGACCCAGTACTTC
CDR3: CASSEDPSGRETQYF

J: TRBJ2-4
V: TRBV7-9
length: 17
size: -
D: -
DNA: TGTGCCAGCAGCCCTGACGCGGGTATACTAGCCAAAAACATTCAGTACTTC
CDR3: CASSPDAGILAKNIQYF

J: TRBJ2-7
V: TRBV28
length: 16
size: -
D: TRBD1
DNA: TGTGCCAGCAGCCCCACGACACAGGGGGCCACCTACGAGCAGTACTTC
CDR3: CASSPTTQGATYEQYF

J: TRBJ2-5
V: TRBV14
length: 15
size: -
D: TRBD2
DNA: TGTGCCAGCAGCACGACTAGCGGGAGCCAAGAGACCCAGTACTTC
CDR3: CASSTTSGSQETQYF

J: TRBJ2-2
V: TRBV2
length: 15
size: -
D: -
DNA: TGTGCCAGCAGTGAAGCGCCGCGGGTAACCGGGGAGCTGTTTTTT
CDR3: CASSEAPRVTGELFF

J: TRBJ2-7
V: TRBV2
length: 15
size: hyperexpanded
D: -
DNA: TGTGCCAGCAGTGATTTGGTTACAGGGCGGGACGAGCAGTACTTC
CDR3: CASSDLVTGRDEQYF

J: TRBJ2-3
V: TRBV10-3
length: 15
size: -
D: TRBD2
DNA: TGTGCCATCAGTGACGGCGGGAGGGCGACAGATACGCAGTATTTT
CDR3: CAISDGGRATDTQYF

J: TRBJ1-3
V: TRBV23-1
length: 16
size: once
D: -
DNA: TGCGCCAGCAGTCACCTTACAGGTCGAACTGGAAACACCATATATTTT
CDR3: CASSHLTGRTGNTIYF

J: TRBJ1-5
V: TRBV28
length: 13
size: -
D: -
DNA: TGTGCCAGCAGTTTTGAGGGCGATCAGCCCCAGCATTTT
CDR3: CASSFEGDQPQHF

J: TRBJ2-1
V: TRBV11-2
length: 13
size: -
D: -
DNA: TGTGCCAGCAGCCCCCGGGCTCCAGGGGAGCAGTTCTTC
CDR3: CASSPRAPGEQFF

J: TRBJ2-7
V: TRBV10-3
length: 17
size: -
D: TRBD1
DNA: TGTGCCATCAGTGACCCCGACAGGGGGCGAAGCGCCTACGAGCAGTACTTC
CDR3: CAISDPDRGRSAYEQYF

J: TRBJ2-3
V: TRBV28
length: 13
size: -
D: TRBD2
DNA: TGTGCCAGCAATAACGGGGGGGCAGATACGCAGTATTTT
CDR3: CASNNGGADTQYF